These 4 T cell receptor beta chains were sequenced from one sample in a study of T cell responses to AZD1222 COVID-19 vaccine. The repertoire was sequenced with immunoSEQ multiplex PCR; TCRdb's copy has only in-frame clones and lacks some. The sample has 65,000 to 95,000 clones, more than 75% seen once. The sequencing used peripheral blood, collected on day 0 of AZD1222 vaccination. The receptor source for this set is an adult in good health.

V is TRBV18 and J is TRBJ1-2; 8 nucleotides align to TRBD1. CDR1 and CDR2 from the germline V gene are KGHSH and LQKENI. The CDR3 length is 15 residues. V was clipped by 0 bases and J by 4 bases; unmatched bases: 4. CDR3 bases: TGTGCCAGCTCACCACCATTACAGGGGGGCTATGGCTACACCTTC. Translation: CASSPPLQGGYGYTF.

This chain connects TRBV5-4 to TRBJ1-2; perhaps TRBD1 as D (5 bases). The CDR3 loop spans 14 amino acids. CDR1 is SGHNT and CDR2 is YYREEE in the germline V gene (reference sequence). V was cut by 5 bases and J by 3 bases, with 14 bases left in between. In nucleotides, the CDR3 is TGTGCCAGCAGATTTGGAGGGGTACACTATGGCTACACCTTC. This gives the protein CASRFGGVHYGYTF.

The gene calls are TRBV11-1 and TRBJ1-1, with TRBD1 matching over 10 bases. Trimming at V came to 4 bases and at J to 10 bases, leaving 12 bases not matched to a gene. This CDR3 is 15 amino acids long. Germline V gene sequence: CDR1 SGHAT, CDR2 FQDESV (reference sequence). The CDR3: CASSSGTGAAVSAFF. The CDR3 DNA reads TGTGCCAGCAGCTCCGGGACAGGGGCGGCGGTTTCAGCTTTCTTT.

CDR3 loop: CASSYSDRQVREYF. CDR3 DNA: TGTGCCAGCAGTTACTCGGACCGACAGGTCCGGGAGTATTTT. The chain couples TRBV6-5 to TRBJ2-3; possibly TRBD1 for D (6 bases). The length of the CDR3 is 14 residues. Germline CDR1 reads MNHEY; CDR2 reads SVGAGI. V was pared by 0 bases and J by 13 bases, with 17 bases between.